Listed below are T cell receptor beta chains from one sample, sequenced in a study of T-cell memory formation after mild COVID-19. TCRdb ran MiXCR on the 5' RACE reads and lists one entry per CDR3 protein. The data show about 410,000 distinct CDR3 sequences, 23% seen once. Sequenced sample: PBMCs or a T cell subset sorted from them (not recorded which). The receptors here all came from an adult woman who had mild COVID-19 (a few samples of this study predate the infection). Cell type and time point are not known. Each CDR3 is given with its conserved first and last residue.

CDR3aa | v_gene
CATSLSGRSYEQYF | TRBV24-1
CASKGERGITGELFF | TRBV6-1
CASSWFAGEVEAFF | TRBV12-3/TRBV12-4
CASSKTSGSSGYEQYF | TRBV7-2
CATAIGMTGGYEQYF | TRBV24-1
CRVRDVGTEAFF | TRBV20-1
CSVWAVYGYTF | TRBV29-1
CASSLATGVEETQYF | TRBV5-1
CASSPFTGRTEGFYGYTF | TRBV12-3/TRBV12-4
CASRRGTGNSGANVLTF | TRBV12-3/TRBV12-4
CASSLNRHSEAFF | TRBV12-3/TRBV12-4
CASSSWTGSYEQYF | TRBV7-9
CASRSDGVNTEAFF | TRBV7-9
CASSQAVRGPTDTQYF | TRBV4-1
CAWSAGAGEQYF | TRBV30
CASSKGKSGGPTDTQYF | TRBV21-1
CASSARTNTEAFF | TRBV9
CASSPRDRGLNTEAFF | TRBV18
CASSGTGFNSPLHF | TRBV2
CASSKFRPEGRETQYF | TRBV21-1
CASGNNEKLFF | TRBV5-1
CASSSLSPPETQYF | TRBV7-7
CAWSVGKQQYF | TRBV30
CATGQGFNEQFF | TRBV24-1
CASSYGVSGANVLTF | TRBV6-5
CSARDLAGGDQSPTEHPYNEQFF | TRBV20-1
CASSGADRLYGYTF | TRBV6-1
CASSRMGGGEETQYF | TRBV5-6
CSAKGLAEGYEQFF | TRBV20-1
CASSLGLNPNIQYF | TRBV5-5
CASSLGSANQPQHF | TRBV7-9
CASSYGQGGDTGELFF | TRBV6-2/TRBV6-3
CASSQDADLFEQYF | TRBV4-2
CASSLEVRAGANVLTF | TRBV5-1
CASSATRTGTSAFF | TRBV7-9
CSILGGGNTEAFF | TRBV29-1
CASSPGGMYQETQYF | TRBV12-3/TRBV12-4
CASTDGTGRTEAFF | TRBV12-3/TRBV12-4
CASSQDQRLRGSGSTEAFF | TRBV3-1
CASSPTGGGYGYTF | TRBV3-1
CSARGETQYF | TRBV20-1
CASSLWAGGVQPQHF | TRBV12-3/TRBV12-4
CASSSWERDDYEQYF | TRBV7-2
CASSVDQAADTQYF | TRBV9